This T cell receptor (beta chain) is from a study of T cell responses to AZD1222 COVID-19 vaccine. The study's findings and limits: A mostly white British donor set with more females was recruited, and clonal diversity was possibly underestimated.

J lost 5 bases, V lost 4 bases, and 8 bases had no gene match. From germline, CDR1 is SGHRS and CDR2 YFSETQ. CDR3 size: 14 residues. A remark on this clone: Antigen: not known.

Sequencing was performed with immunoSEQ multiplex PCR; in TCRdb, only in-frame clones are kept and a portion is missing. In the table there are over 110,000 clones, around 94% of which are singletons. The specimen comprised peripheral blood, sampled 28 days after the second AZD1222 dose. This TCR was sampled from an adult who received the AZD1222 COVID-19 vaccine. V is TRBV5-1 and J is TRBJ2-5, with 7 bases matching TRBD1. This CDR3 is CASSKSTGVETQYF. In nucleotides, the CDR3 is TGCGCCAGCAGCAAATCAACAGGGGTTGAGACCCAGTACTTC. The full variable domain, in which reference TRBV5-1 and TRBJ2-5 provide the parts outside the CDR3, is KAGVTQTPRYLIKTRGQQVTLSCSPISGHRSVSWYQQTPGQGLQFLFEYFSETQRNKGNFPGRFSGRQFSNSRSEMNVSTLELGDSALYLCASSKSTGVETQYFGPGTRLLVL.